This T cell receptor (beta chain) was sequenced during a study of blood T cell repertoires in COVID-19 (dated by TCRdb to the early 2020s). About the investigation overall: The collaborator samples originated in the United States, Italy and Spain and spanned the acute and convalescent phases of COVID-19. The prospective study material was composed of cDNA or gDNA derived from T cells, B-cell-depleted T cells, or PBMCs. The samples were drawn from the first 160 participants of the ongoing ImmuneRACE study and from about 1,200 subjects provided by 6 global collaborators. Where HLA class I and class II types were available, the types were taken from metadata supplied by the sample provider, not from assay-based typing. A freely available public database, intended as a resource for researchers studying the immune response to SARS-CoV-2, is where the repertoires were released. Sample metadata almost always included a de-identified subject ID, COVID-19 status, age in years and sex. Subjects who had been exposed to COVID-19, were actively infected with it, or had recovered from it provided the deeply sampled blood TCRbeta repertoires that made up the dataset.

This clone was observed a handful of times. Its target antigen remains unknown. Base quality data are lacking; no much larger clone is found one base away. Taken from the germline V gene, the CDR1 and CDR2 loops are SGHDN and FVKESK. Trimming takes 3 bases off V and 2 bases off J; junction bases not matched to a gene: 4. The CDR3, from cysteine to phenylalanine, totals 15 residues. Only CDR3 DNA is held: 45 bases, read in frame from base 1. The paper's findings and limits, for the study overall: Clinical and demographic metadata were provided uncurated, with the amount varying by source and participant.

TCRbeta CDR3 regions were amplified from genomic DNA using the immunoSEQ Assay, a bias-controlled multiplex PCR. Regarding the original processing steps: The number of nucleated cells in each sample was estimated from the amplification of reference gene primers within the assay. To quantify the absolute abundance of each unique TCRbeta CDR3 rearrangement, sequence reads were collapsed and filtered. For each sample, productive Simpson clonality was calculated by taking the square root of Simpson's diversity index across productive rearrangements. Drawn from immuneACCESS, this table holds only the in-frame rearrangements with V and J called that TCRdb kept. Clones are partly lost; checked studies trace under half to an unresolved V gene and leave the rest unexplained. V and J calls and clone size are as listed in that table; D and trimming were resolved from the DNA. Counted in this sample were about 330,000 clones; 70% to 90% of them appeared once. Over 4% of the sample rests with the top ten.

In the prospective study, participants were roughly 18 to 95 years old, resided in about two dozen geographic areas of the United States, and were enrolled through a virtual design. In the prospective study, participants were assigned to cohorts based on the clinical history participants reported in a screening survey and a study questionnaire. Recovered participants in ImmuneRACE Cohort 3 were defined as having two consecutive negative NP/OP PCR tests, clearance from a healthcare professional, or resolution of symptoms. In the prospective study, mobile phlebotomists collected whole blood, serum and a nasopharyngeal or oropharyngeal swab from each participant. Over a 2-month period, participants in the prospective study had the option of providing additional blood draws and questionnaires. Before DNA extraction, blood samples from the prospective study were shipped at room temperature or frozen.

The origin of this receptor is a woman in her twenties or thirties who had recovered from COVID-19. The chain is assembled from TRBV14 and TRBJ1-1, with 9 central nucleotides matching TRBD1. Input material: PBMCs or T cells enriched from blood (not recorded which). The DNA is as follows: TGTGCCAGCAGCCATACAGGGGGCCGAAACACTGAAGCTTTCTTT. Translation gives CASSHTGGRNTEAFF.